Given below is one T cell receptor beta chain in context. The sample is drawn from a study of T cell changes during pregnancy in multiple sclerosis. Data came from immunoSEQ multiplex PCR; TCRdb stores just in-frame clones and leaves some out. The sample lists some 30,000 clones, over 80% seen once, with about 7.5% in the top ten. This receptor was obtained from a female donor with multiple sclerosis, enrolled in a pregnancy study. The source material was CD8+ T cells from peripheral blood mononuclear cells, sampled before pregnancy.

CDR3 in amino acids: CASKGYGSASYNEQFF. DNA for the CDR3: TGTGCCAGTAAGGGGTACGGCTCGGCATCCTACAATGAGCAGTTCTTC. V gene TRBV19 combines with J gene TRBJ2-1; D is perhaps TRBD1 (5 bases). This CDR3 is built from 16 residues. Germline loops: CDR1 LNHDA, CDR2 SQIVND (reference sequence). Trimming took 7 bases from V and 1 from J, leaving 17 bases between them.